Following are 27 T cell receptor beta chains from one sample sequenced in a study of monozygotic twins with inflammatory bowel disease. From its re-call of the 5' RACE reads, TCRdb lists each CDR3 protein once, without DNA. Here the sample table reports more than 350,000 distinct CDR3 sequences. Sequenced: blood. The receptors derive from a human donor with ulcerative colitis or Crohn's disease, or a healthy co-twin of an affected twin (not recorded which).

This sequence joins TRBV7-2 and TRBJ1-5. The germline V gene has CDR1 SGHTA and CDR2 FQGNSA. The CDR3 consists of 15 residues. The CDR3 sequence: CASSFHGGSNQPQHF.

V gene TRBV6-6 combines with J gene TRBJ2-7; TCRdb reports TRBD1, a call that lacks DNA to check it against. The CDR3 has 13 residues. From germline, CDR1 is MNHNY and CDR2 SVGAGI (reference sequence). The CDR3 protein is CASMGTGPYEQYF.

The genes are TRBV28 and TRBJ1-1; the TCRdb call, TRBD1, lacks DNA for checking. Germline V CDR1 and CDR2: MDHEN, SYDVKM. This CDR3 has 13 residues. This CDR3 reads CASGRGMNTEAFF. The variable domain in full, with the rest retrieved from reference TRBV28 and TRBJ1-1, is DVKVTQSSRYLVKRTGEKVFLECVQDMDHENMFWYRQDPGLGLRLIYFSYDVKMKEKGDIPEGYSVSREKKERFSLILESASTNQTSMYLCASGRGMNTEAFFGQGTRLTVV.

The V and J genes are TRBV7-2 and TRBJ1-6. The CDR3 totals 13 residues. Germline V lookup: CDR1 SGHTA, CDR2 FQGNSA. The CDR3 sequence: CASSLGAPSILHF.

J is TRBJ1-5 and V is TRBV7-8; TCRdb's D call, TRBD1, is unchecked because there is no DNA. Per germline, CDR1 SGHVS and CDR2 FQNEAQ. The CDR3 loop spans 16 amino acids. The CDR3 sequence is CASRDTGDSGNQPQHF.

The chain employs TRBV5-1 and TRBJ2-1; the TRBD1 assignment by TCRdb is unverifiable without DNA. The CDR3 has 15 residues. Germline lookup yields CDR1 SGHRS and CDR2 YFSETQ. CDR3 in amino acids: CASSSTVSSYNEQFF.

The chain uses TRBV7-2 and TRBJ1-4; absent DNA, TCRdb's TRBD1 call cannot be checked. The germline V gene has CDR1 SGHTA and CDR2 FQGNSA. The CDR3 is made up of 16 amino acids. The CDR3 sequence is CASSFPRVGGGEKLFF.

The rearrangement uses TRBV28 and TRBJ1-2. Germline lookup yields CDR1 MDHEN and CDR2 SYDVKM. CDR3 length: 15 residues. The CDR3 here is CASSLTLAANYGYTF.

The chain joins TRBV7-8 to TRBJ2-3. Germline CDR1 is SGHVS and CDR2 is FQNEAQ. The CDR3 loop spans 12 amino acids. CDR3 loop: CASSQSSHTQYF.

The CDR3 reads CASSVRDYLYEQYF. This sequence joins TRBV7-2 and TRBJ2-7; TCRdb calls TRBD2, which cannot be checked without DNA. There are 14 residues in the CDR3. Germline V gene data show CDR1 as SGHTA and CDR2 as FQGNSA.

The V and J genes are TRBV10-3 and TRBJ2-2; TCRdb returns TRBD1, unconfirmable since there is no DNA. CDR3 size: 14 residues. Per the germline V gene, CDR1 is ENHRY and CDR2 is SYGVKD. The CDR3 loop is CAIGGQGAIGELFF.

The rearrangement uses TRBV7-2 and TRBJ2-7; as DNA is missing, the TRBD2 call by TCRdb cannot be tested. The germline gives CDR1 SGHTA, CDR2 FQGNSA. This CDR3 has 15 amino acids. The CDR3 reads CATARQTSGGNEQYF.

V gene TRBV7-2 combines with J gene TRBJ2-1; TCRdb's D call of TRBD2 is untestable without DNA. The CDR3 is 16 residues long. Germline lookup yields CDR1 SGHTA and CDR2 FQGNSA. CDR3 region: CASSLLPLAVGNEQFF.

V gene TRBV6-1 combines with J gene TRBJ2-4; TCRdb designates TRBD2, a call that cannot be tested without DNA. Per the germline V gene, CDR1 is MNHNS and CDR2 is SASEGT. The CDR3 spans 14 residues. CDR3 sequence reads: CASSSQRVKNIQYF.

The chain recombines TRBV5-1 with TRBJ2-2; TCRdb's D call of TRBD2 is untestable without DNA. Germline-derived CDR1 and CDR2 are SGHRS and YFSETQ. This CDR3 is 15 amino acids long. The CDR3 region is CASSWRTRGPGELFF. The whole variable domain, filled in from reference TRBV5-1 and TRBJ2-2, reads KAGVTQTPRYLIKTRGQQVTLSCSPISGHRSVSWYQQTPGQGLQFLFEYFSETQRNKGNFPGRFSGRQFSNSRSEMNVSTLELGDSALYLCASSWRTRGPGELFFGEGSRLTVL.

J is TRBJ1-2 and V is TRBV7-2. This CDR3 comprises 15 residues. The germline V gene encodes CDR1 SGHTA and CDR2 FQGNSA. The CDR3: CASSLRPLGGYGYTF.

The rearrangement joins TRBV4-3 to TRBJ2-2; TCRdb picks TRBD2, but there is no DNA to check that call. The germline gives CDR1 LGHNA, CDR2 YSLEER. The CDR3 sequence is 17 residues long. The CDR3 protein is CASSQDGLAGATGELFF.

V usage is TRBV20-1 and J usage is TRBJ2-2; TCRdb's assignment of TRBD1 cannot be checked, as there is no DNA. CDR3 size: 12 residues. Germline V gene lookup returns CDR1 DFQATT and CDR2 SNEGSKA (reference sequence). This chain's CDR3 is CSARGGPRELFF.

The V and J genes are TRBV28 and TRBJ2-7; checking the TCRdb D call of TRBD1 is not possible without DNA. This CDR3 is built from 14 residues. Germline V gene lookup returns CDR1 MDHEN and CDR2 SYDVKM. The CDR3 sequence is CASSLTGGVDEQYF.

J is TRBJ1-3 and V is TRBV3-1. Germline V lookup: CDR1 LGHDT, CDR2 YNNKEL (reference sequence). The CDR3 runs 15 residues. The chain's CDR3 is CASSPTLVPGNTIYF.

The rearrangement links TRBV20-1 to TRBJ1-5; TCRdb's assignment of TRBD1 cannot be checked, as there is no DNA. Germline CDR1 DFQATT, CDR2 SNEGSKA (reference sequence). The CDR3 is 17 amino acids. The CDR3 loop is CSARWGGAGAGNQPQHF.

The chain carries TRBV25-1 and TRBJ2-5. The CDR3 is 15 residues long. The germline CDR1 and CDR2 sequences are MGHDK and SYGVNS. The CDR3 reads CASTASSEPDETQYF.

This sequence joins TRBV5-6 and TRBJ1-1. This CDR3 has 11 amino acids. From germline, CDR1 is SGHDT and CDR2 YYEEEE. The CDR3 spells CASSSMAEAFF.

This rearrangement joins TRBV25-1 to TRBJ2-1. Germline values: CDR1 MGHDK, CDR2 SYGVNS. The CDR3 covers 15 residues. The CDR3 spells CASSIPGRLDNEQFF.

J is TRBJ2-7 and V is TRBV30. Germline CDR1 is GTSNPN and CDR2 is SVGIG (reference sequence). The CDR3 length is 13 residues. The CDR3 sequence is CAWSADSSYEQYF.

V usage is TRBV5-1 and J usage is TRBJ2-6. The CDR3 loop spans 17 amino acids. CDR1 SGHRS and CDR2 YFSETQ come from the germline V gene. CDR3 region: CASSFGRSASGANVLTF.

The chain joins TRBV12-3 or TRBV12-4 to TRBJ1-2; TCRdb proposes TRBD1, but this gene call is untestable without DNA. The CDR3 sequence is 15 residues long. The CDR3 region is CASSLGAGGVRGYTF.